These 8 T cell receptor beta chains share one sample of origin, sequenced in a study of blood T cell repertoires in COVID-19. The protocol was immunoSEQ multiplex PCR, while the TCRdb copy is restricted to in-frame clones and leaves out a portion. Of about 120,000 clones listed, around 89% are singletons. Sequencing input: peripheral blood. The receptor source for this set is a man between 65 and 85 years old with active or convalescent COVID-19.

This chain connects TRBV24-1 to TRBJ1-1; TRBD1 matches at 12 bases. With 9 bases clipped from V and 5 bases from J, the junction kept 12 bases outside the gene matches. Germline CDR1 KGHDR, CDR2 SFDVKD. The CDR3 extends over 16 amino acids. For the CDR3, the DNA is TGTGCCACCCGAGGGACAGGGGGCGGCGGGTCGACTGAAGCTTTCTTT. As protein: CATRGTGGGGSTEAFF.

This chain uses TRBV5-1 with TRBJ2-7; 15 bases line up with TRBD2. The germline V gene encodes CDR1 SGHRS and CDR2 YFSETQ. The CDR3 runs 19 residues. J lost 1 base, V lost 1 base, and 9 bases had no gene match. The DNA of the CDR3 is TGCGCCAGCAGCTTGACCGGGACTAGCGGGAGGAGGAGGTCCTACGAGCAGTACTTC. Translated: CASSLTGTSGRRRSYEQYF.

This chain joins TRBV2 and TRBJ1-2, with no clear D. Germline assignment: CDR1 SNHLY and CDR2 FYNNEI. V dropped 8 bases and J dropped 8 bases, with 9 bases sitting between them. This CDR3 comprises 10 residues. CDR3 sequence (DNA): TGTGCCAGCTCTATCGCAGGCTACACCTTC. It codes for CASSIAGYTF.

The chain has TRBV19 and TRBJ2-2; possible D gene TRBD1, 6 bases. Deletions cut 2 bases from V and 0 bases from J, with 7 bases between. CDR3 size: 15 residues. Per the germline V gene, CDR1 is LNHDA and CDR2 is SQIVND (reference sequence). CDR3 nucleotides: TGTGCCAGTAGTATACAGGGGACGAACACCGGGGAGCTGTTTTTT. Amino acid sequence: CASSIQGTNTGELFF.

The V gene is TRBV7-2, the J gene TRBJ2-7, with D possibly TRBD2 on 6 matching bases. The germline gives CDR1 SGHTA, CDR2 FQGNSA. The ends were cut back, 3 bases at V and 5 bases at J, with 11 bases in the middle. The CDR3 consists of 13 residues. The chain's CDR3 is CASSLDGEDEQYF. DNA of the CDR3: TGTGCCAGCAGCTTGGACGGGGAGGACGAGCAGTACTTC.

The chain joins TRBV5-1 to TRBJ2-7; TRBD1 agrees at 11 bases. With V trimmed by 3 bases and J by 5 bases, 4 bases remained unmatched. The germline V gene encodes CDR1 SGHRS and CDR2 YFSETQ. CDR3 length equals 14 residues. CDR3 protein: CASSSLGQGDEQYF. The CDR3 DNA reads as TGCGCCAGCAGCTCTCTGGGACAGGGGGACGAGCAGTACTTC.

V gene TRBV11-2 combines with J gene TRBJ1-2; 9 bases agree with TRBD1. The CDR3 runs 14 residues. Germline CDR1 and CDR2: SGHAT and FQNNGV. Unmatched junction bases numbered 5, after V lost 5 bases and J lost 4 bases. The CDR3 here is CASSGQGTGYGYTF. In DNA form, the CDR3 reads TGTGCCAGCAGCGGACAGGGGACGGGCTATGGCTACACCTTC.

The chain carries TRBV28 and TRBJ1-2, with no clear D. The CDR3 totals 12 residues. The germline CDR1 and CDR2 sequences are MDHEN and SYDVKM. Between the trimmed V and J ends, which lost 5 bases and 3 bases, there was a span of 7 bases. CDR3 residues: CASSERDYGYTF. DNA for the CDR3: TGTGCCAGCAGTGAACGGGACTATGGCTACACCTTC.